What follows are 8 T cell receptor beta chains derived from one specimen sequenced in a study of cytomegalovirus exposure and HLA in healthy donors. The primer mix had 60 Vbeta and 13 Jbeta primers. This table comes from immunoSEQ multiplex PCR, and its TCRdb copy is limited to in-frame clones, with some not included. The sample includes approximately 110,000 clones, roughly 81% seen only once; the top ten take roughly 1.1%. Sequencing was performed on PBMCs. The receptors derive from a young woman in good health and CMV-seronegative.

The rearrangement links TRBV11-2 to TRBJ1-2; maybe TRBD1 (6 bases). Germline loops: CDR1 SGHAT, CDR2 FQNNGV. V lost 7 bases and J lost 3, with 27 bases in between. This CDR3 has 18 amino acids. CDR3 nucleotide sequence: TGTGCCAGCAACCGAGGGATGACAGGATGGAACTTCGACTATGGCTACACCTTC. Protein sequence: CASNRGMTGWNFDYGYTF.

The rearrangement uses TRBV19 and TRBJ1-4, with 9 positions matching TRBD1. CDR1 is LNHDA, CDR2 SQIVND, per germline (reference sequence). The V and J ends lost 5 bases and 7 bases, in that order; junction bases with no gene match: 2. The CDR3 has 13 amino acids. CDR3 nucleotides: TGTGCCAGTAGTCAACAGGGGGCTGAAAAACTGTTTTTT. Encoded protein: CASSQQGAEKLFF.

This chain connects TRBV11-3 to TRBJ1-1; no definite D call. The V and J ends lost 3 bases and 0 bases respectively, with 5 bases between them. Germline V gene data show CDR1 as SGHNT and CDR2 as YENEEA. This CDR3 is built from 13 residues. The CDR3: CASSFPLNTEAFF. The CDR3 nucleotides read TGTGCCAGCAGCTTTCCGTTGAACACTGAAGCTTTCTTT.

The genes are TRBV7-9 and TRBJ1-2, with a weak D call TRBD1 (6 bases). The V end was cut by 4 bases, the J end by 4 bases, with 16 bases between. The CDR3 extends over 15 amino acids. The germline CDR1 and CDR2 sequences are SEHNR and FQNEAQ (reference sequence). The chain's CDR3 is CASSSRGPELYGYTF. The CDR3 DNA is TGTGCCAGCAGCTCCAGGGGACCGGAACTCTATGGCTACACCTTC. Looking up the rest from reference TRBV7-9 and TRBJ1-2 gives the full variable domain: DTGVSQNPRHKITKRGQNVTFRCDPISEHNRLYWYRQTLGQGPEFLTYFQNEAQLEKSRLLSDRFSAERPKGSFSTLEIQRTEQGDSAMYLCASSSRGPELYGYTFGSGTRLTVV.

V gene TRBV18 combines with J gene TRBJ1-6, with a tentative D call TRBD1 (5 bases). The V and J ends lost 4 bases and 0 bases respectively, with 16 bases between them. The germline CDR1 and CDR2 sequences are KGHSH and LQKENI. The CDR3 is made up of 18 amino acids. The CDR3 region is CASSLEPTESSYNSPLHF. In DNA, the CDR3 is TGTGCCAGCTCACTCGAACCGACAGAGAGCTCCTATAATTCACCCCTCCACTTT.

The gene calls are TRBV5-1 and TRBJ1-6, with TRBD1 as a possible D gene (6 bases). V shed 0 bases and J shed 7 bases, with 11 bases lying between them. The CDR3 is 15 amino acids. The germline CDR1 and CDR2 sequences are SGHRS and YFSETQ. CDR3 DNA: TGCGCCAGCAGCTTGGAGACAGGCTACAATTCACCCCTCCACTTT. This translates into CASSLETGYNSPLHF.

The chain combines TRBV21-1 with TRBJ2-5; the D segment call TRBD2 is taken from the table without a DNA check. TRBV21-1 is termed a pseudogene. CDR3 length equals 20 residues. The CDR3 coding sequence is TGTGCCAGCAGCAAATCCTGGGAGAGCGAGCGGTCCCCCCAGAGCGAGACCCAGTACTTC. Translated: CASSKSWESERSPQSETQYF.

V usage is TRBV6-5 and J usage is TRBJ2-1; 11 nucleotides align to TRBD2. Per the germline V gene, CDR1 is MNHEY and CDR2 is SVGAGI. The V and J ends lost 5 bases and 8 bases, in that order; junction bases with no gene match: 5. The CDR3 runs 14 residues. CDR3 nucleotide sequence: TGTGCCAGCAGTACTAGCGGGAGTATGGATGAGCAGTTCTTC. Protein sequence: CASSTSGSMDEQFF.